The 30 T cell receptor beta chains below all came from one sample that was sequenced in a study of blood T cell repertoires in COVID-19. Profiling relied on immunoSEQ multiplex PCR, and the TCRdb table lists in-frame clones only, not all of them. The data show fewer than 120,000 clones, with roughly 76% seen just once and more than 7.5% held by the top ten. The source material was peripheral blood. These receptors were taken from a woman aged 60-70 years with acute or convalescent COVID-19.

This clone was recorded a few times. The CDR3 spells CASSYSTGFYNEQFF. CDR3 nucleotide sequence: TGTGCCAGCAGTTACTCGACAGGGTTCTACAATGAGCAGTTCTTC. The genes are TRBV6-5 and TRBJ2-1, with 7 positions matching TRBD1. The V gene end was trimmed by 0 bases and the J gene end by 3 bases; junction bases not matched to a gene: 2. CDR3 length: 15 residues. Germline V gene lookup returns CDR1 MNHEY and CDR2 SVGAGI.

This rearrangement joins TRBV6-5 to TRBJ2-2, with 8 bases lining up with TRBD1. V lost 6 bases, J lost 1 base, and 4 bases stayed unmatched. Germline loops: CDR1 MNHEY, CDR2 SVGAGI. This CDR3 is 15 amino acids long. In nucleotides, the CDR3 is TGTGCCAGCAGGACCGGGACAGGGAACACCGGGGAGCTGTTTTTT. Residues: CASRTGTGNTGELFF.

The CDR3 DNA reads as TGTGCCAGCAGCCTGTTTACGACTAGCTCCTACAATGAGCAGTTCTTC. This sequence encodes CASSLFTTSSYNEQFF. The rearrangement joins TRBV7-3 to TRBJ2-1; a possible D gene is TRBD2 (6 bases). Germline CDR1 and CDR2: SGHTA and FQGTGA. There are 16 residues in the CDR3. Between the trimmed V and J ends, which lost 5 bases and 0 bases, there was a span of 14 bases.

Concerning this clone: The sample holds other DNA sequences that translate to the same CDR3. The chain carries TRBV12-3 or TRBV12-4 and TRBJ2-5; D gene uncertain. V was trimmed by 1 base and J by 2 bases, leaving 5 bases between them. The CDR3 totals 13 residues. CDR3 in amino acids: CASSLGLQETQYF. CDR3 bases: TGTGCCAGCAGTTTAGGCCTACAAGAGACCCAGTACTTC.

The rearrangement joins TRBV7-3 to TRBJ2-7; TRBD1 might be the D (6 bases). Germline lookup yields CDR1 SGHTA and CDR2 FQGTGA. V lost 2 bases and J 4 bases, leaving 18 bases between the germline ends. CDR3 length equals 16 residues. DNA for the CDR3: TGTGCCAGCAGCTTACGCCCCGCAGGGGACCTTTACGAGCAGTACTTC. Amino acid sequence: CASSLRPAGDLYEQYF. Looking up the rest from reference TRBV7-3 and TRBJ2-7 gives the full variable domain: GAGVSQTPSNKVTEKGKYVELRCDPISGHTALYWYRQSLGQGPEFLIYFQGTGAADDSGLPNDRFFAVRPEGSVSTLKIQRTERGDSAVYLCASSLRPAGDLYEQYFGPGTRLTVT.

J is TRBJ1-4 and V is TRBV6-5; TRBD1 matches 11 bases. V was pared by 4 bases and J by 3 bases, with 4 bases of the junction left unmatched. CDR1 and CDR2 (germline): MNHEY, SVGAGI. The CDR3 has 16 residues. As DNA, the CDR3 is TGTGCCAGCAGTTCTTGGGACAGGGGGGCTAATGAAAAACTGTTTTTT. It encodes CASSSWDRGANEKLFF.

The table lists this clone with a few counts. This chain uses TRBV14 with TRBJ1-1; D is undetermined. From germline, CDR1 is SGHDN and CDR2 FVKESK. Between the trimmed V and J ends, which lost 0 bases and 2 bases, there was a span of 19 bases. The length of the CDR3 is 18 residues. The CDR3 DNA sequence: TGTGCCAGCAGCCAAGACGATTTTAGGAGGGAGAAAAACACTGAAGCTTTCTTT. Protein: CASSQDDFRREKNTEAFF.

This clone has more than one count but fewer than ten. The chain recombines TRBV6-2 or TRBV6-3 with TRBJ1-2, with no clear D. This CDR3 region has 13 residues. Germline loops: CDR1 MNHEY, CDR2 SVGEGT. The V gene lost 6 bases and the J gene lost 8 bases, with 16 bases spanning the gap. The CDR3 region has the DNA TGTGCCAGCAGGCCTACACGCAACGTCGGCTACACCTTC. This encodes CASRPTRNVGYTF.

The chain combines TRBV28 with TRBJ1-4, with TRBD1 identical over 7 bases. The CDR3 extends over 15 amino acids. Germline V gene sequence: CDR1 MDHEN, CDR2 SYDVKM. The V and J ends lost 8 bases and 7 bases, in that order; junction bases with no gene match: 13. The CDR3 spells CASHSPTGVGEKLFF. In nucleotides, the CDR3 is TGTGCCAGCCACTCGCCCACAGGGGTTGGTGAAAAACTGTTTTTT.

This chain uses TRBV9 with TRBJ1-1, with D tentatively TRBD1 (5 bases). CDR3 length equals 16 residues. V lost 0 bases and J 0 bases, leaving 12 bases between the germline ends. CDR1 is SGDLS, CDR2 YYNGEE, per germline. The CDR3 DNA follows: TGTGCCAGCAGCGTAGGGTCCCGGGGGATGAACACTGAAGCTTTCTTT. Its protein is CASSVGSRGMNTEAFF.

The genes are TRBV6-5 and TRBJ2-1; tentatively, D is TRBD2 (7 bases). Trimming pared 5 bases from V and 3 bases from J, leaving 14 bases between. The CDR3 has 15 amino acids. Germline CDR1 and CDR2: MNHEY and SVGAGI. The CDR3 DNA is TGTGCCAGCAGTAGGGGGGTAGCGGGCTACAATGAGCAGTTCTTC. This sequence encodes CASSRGVAGYNEQFF.

Concerning this clone: The same CDR3 is also encoded by other DNA sequences in this sample. The chain combines TRBV29-1 with TRBJ1-5, with 9 bases aligning to TRBD1. Per germline, CDR1 SQVTM and CDR2 ANQGSEA. There are 13 residues in the CDR3. The trim removed 6 bases at V and 2 bases at J, leaving 2 bases unmatched. CDR3 nucleotide sequence: TGCAGCGTGGGACAGGGCGGCAATCAGCCCCAGCATTTT. Its translation: CSVGQGGNQPQHF.

The rearrangement joins TRBV4-3 to TRBJ2-1; TRBD1 matches at 8 bases. The CDR3 sequence is 17 residues long. Germline V gene data show CDR1 as LGHNA and CDR2 as YSLEER. Trimming removed 0 bases from V and 4 bases from J; junction bases left unmatched: 8. CDR3: CASSQDRGQGSYNEQFF. The CDR3 DNA reads TGCGCCAGCAGCCAAGATCGCGGACAGGGCAGTTACAATGAGCAGTTCTTC.

Only a few counts were recorded for this clone. This sequence joins TRBV10-1 and TRBJ1-1; D is unclear. This CDR3 region has 13 residues. From germline, CDR1 is WNHNN and CDR2 SYGVQD (reference sequence). Trimming took off 4 bases at V and 1 base at J, with 7 bases between the two ends. CDR3 coding DNA: TGCGCCAGCAGTGCACAACCGAACACTGAAGCTTTCTTT. This translates into CASSAQPNTEAFF.

The rearrangement joins TRBV11-2 to TRBJ2-7; 10 bases line up with TRBD1. CDR1 and CDR2 (germline): SGHAT, FQNNGV. V lost 4 bases and J lost 1; bases outside the gene matches: 7. The CDR3 covers 16 residues. CDR3 nucleotides: TGTGCCAGCAGCTCCATCGGACAGGGGGGATCCTACGAGCAGTACTTC. The encoded protein is CASSSIGQGGSYEQYF.

The chain combines TRBV7-8 with TRBJ1-1; 7 bases are a match to TRBD1. The CDR3 length is 15 residues. CDR1 is SGHVS, CDR2 FQNEAQ, per germline. After removal of 2 bases from V and 1 base from J, the junction contained 4 bases not matched to a gene. CDR3 DNA sequence: TGTGCCAGCAGCTTACACAGGGGAGAGAACACTGAAGCTTTCTTT. This gives the protein CASSLHRGENTEAFF.

The V call is TRBV5-5, the J call TRBJ1-2, with 7 positions matching TRBD1. V lost 2 bases to trimming and J lost 4 bases; unmatched junction nucleotides: 5. This CDR3 has 14 residues. CDR1 is SGHKS, CDR2 YYEKEE, per germline (reference sequence). The CDR3 loop reads CASSFPTGIYGYTF. As DNA, the CDR3 is TGTGCCAGCAGCTTCCCGACAGGGATCTATGGCTACACCTTC.

Turning to this clone: Given a much more abundant clone one base away, this may be a read error. This chain joins TRBV7-2 and TRBJ1-6, with D possibly TRBD1 on 6 matching bases. Germline V CDR1 and CDR2: SGHTA, FQGNSA. The CDR3 has 16 residues. The DNA for the CDR3 is TGTGCCAGCAGCTCCAATTGGGGGCGGTCGAGCTCACCCTTCCACTTT. This translates into CASSSNWGRSSSPFHF.

The chain is built from TRBV4-3 and TRBJ2-4; 7 bases agree with TRBD1. The V segment lost 6 bases and the J segment 2 bases; nucleotides outside the gene matches: 7. Germline CDR1 is LGHNA and CDR2 is YSLEER. The CDR3 length is 15 residues. The CDR3 reads CASSRDRTSKNIQYF. CDR3 sequence (DNA): TGCGCCAGCAGTAGGGACAGAACGTCCAAAAACATTCAGTACTTC.

The chain has TRBV11-2 and TRBJ2-5, with 7 positions matching TRBD1. V lost 4 bases to trimming and J lost 6 bases; unmatched junction nucleotides: 5. This CDR3 contains 13 residues. The V gene's germline CDR1 is SGHAT and CDR2 FQNNGV. CDR3 in amino acids: CASSWGQTQTQYF. The CDR3 DNA follows: TGTGCCAGCAGCTGGGGACAGACGCAGACCCAGTACTTC.

The V call is TRBV30, the J call TRBJ1-2; D remains unclear. There are 13 residues in the CDR3. Trimming left V 3 bases short and J 4 bases short, with 12 bases between. The V gene's germline CDR1 is GTSNPN and CDR2 SVGIG (reference sequence). CDR3 DNA sequence: TGTGCCTGGAGCCACCAAGCAGGCTATGGCTACACCTTC. Translating it yields CAWSHQAGYGYTF.

This chain connects TRBV5-1 to TRBJ2-3; 7 bases map to TRBD1. V shed 4 bases and J 2 bases; nucleotides not matched to a gene: 4. The CDR3 totals 14 residues. Germline CDR1 SGHRS, CDR2 YFSETQ. This CDR3 reads CASSGGQPTDTQYF. The CDR3 DNA reads TGCGCCAGCAGCGGGGGACAGCCCACAGATACGCAGTATTTT.

This chain links TRBV27 with TRBJ2-7; TRBD2 is a possible D gene (7 bases). The CDR3 has 15 amino acids. Per germline, CDR1 MNHEY and CDR2 SMNVEV (reference sequence). The V end lost 2 bases, the J end lost 2 bases, and 13 bases lay between the germline ends. CDR3 DNA sequence: TGTGCCAGCAGTTTAGCGGGGGCAGATACCTACGAGCAGTACTTC. This translates into CASSLAGADTYEQYF.

This clone showed up just once. The V and J genes are TRBV4-3 and TRBJ2-2, with TRBD1 as a possible D gene (6 bases). The V and J ends lost 5 bases and 0 bases respectively, with 10 bases between them. Looked up from germline, CDR1 is LGHNA and CDR2 is YSLEER. This CDR3 has 15 residues. The CDR3 here is CASSGQRTNTGELFF. The CDR3 nucleotides are TGCGCCAGCAGCGGACAGCGCACGAACACCGGGGAGCTGTTTTTT.

V and J are TRBV28 and TRBJ2-4, with TRBD2 matching 11 bases. The V gene end was trimmed by 5 bases and the J gene end by 8 bases; junction bases not matched to a gene: 8. The CDR3 extends over 15 amino acids. Germline loops: CDR1 MDHEN, CDR2 SYDVKM. The CDR3 nucleotides are TGTGCCAGCAGTACCATAGCGGGGGGGTTGTACATTCAGTACTTC. Translated, it gives CASSTIAGGLYIQYF.

This clone was counted many times. The chain carries TRBV9 and TRBJ1-2; D gene unclear. This CDR3 contains 17 residues. V shed 0 bases and J shed 0 bases, with 15 bases lying between them. Germline lookup yields CDR1 SGDLS and CDR2 YYNGEE. CDR3 coding DNA: TGTGCCAGCAGCGTAGGAGACACCGATCCGCCTAACTATGGCTACACCTTC. It codes for CASSVGDTDPPNYGYTF.

This clone was observed at least ten times. The chain has TRBV7-2 and TRBJ1-3; a possible D gene is TRBD1 (6 bases). This CDR3 spans 14 amino acids. Germline V gene lookup returns CDR1 SGHTA and CDR2 FQGNSA. V was clipped by 2 bases and J by 6 bases, with 11 bases between them. DNA for the CDR3: TGTGCCAGCAGCTTAACACAGGGTACAAACACCATATATTTT. Its protein product is CASSLTQGTNTIYF.

This rearrangement joins TRBV7-8 to TRBJ1-2; maybe TRBD1 (5 bases). Trimming pared 1 base from V and 6 bases from J, leaving 18 bases between. The CDR3 sequence is 16 residues long. Germline V gene data show CDR1 as SGHVS and CDR2 as FQNEAQ. The CDR3 sequence: CASSLGVVGGVDGYTF. CDR3 DNA: TGTGCCAGCAGCTTAGGTGTGGTGGGGGGAGTAGATGGCTACACCTTC.

The chain employs TRBV25-1 and TRBJ1-6; the D is unclear. The germline CDR1 and CDR2 sequences are MGHDK and SYGVNS. V was clipped by 7 bases and J by 8 bases, with 18 bases between them. The CDR3 runs 15 residues. CDR3 DNA: TGTGCCAGCAATGGACTAGATAATTGGGATTCACCCCTCCACTTT. This encodes CASNGLDNWDSPLHF.

The table lists this clone with a few counts. The chain has TRBV27 and TRBJ1-5, with unresolved D. The CDR3 covers 19 residues. Germline CDR1 and CDR2: MNHEY and SMNVEV (reference sequence). The DNA of the CDR3 is TGTGTCGTGCCAGCAGAGGAAATATCGCCGGACTTACTAAATCAGCCCCAGCATTTT. Residues: CVVPAEEISPDLLNQPQHF.